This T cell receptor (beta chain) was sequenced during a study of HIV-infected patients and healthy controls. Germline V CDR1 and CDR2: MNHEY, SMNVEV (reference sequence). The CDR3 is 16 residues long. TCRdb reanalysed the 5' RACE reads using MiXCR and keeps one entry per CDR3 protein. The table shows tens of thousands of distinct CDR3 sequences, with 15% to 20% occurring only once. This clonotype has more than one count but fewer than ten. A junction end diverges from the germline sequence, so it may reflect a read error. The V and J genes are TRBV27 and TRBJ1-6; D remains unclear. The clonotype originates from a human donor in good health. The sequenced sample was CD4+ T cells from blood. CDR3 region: CASTSSWATGNSPLHF. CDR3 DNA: TGTGCCAGCACTTCATCCTGGGCCACGGGTAATTCTCCCCTCCACTTT.